This T cell receptor beta chain was captured by sequencing in a study of shared clonotypes between healthy human individuals. CD45RA+ naive and CD45RA-negative memory subsets were separated from CD4+ cells. The table came from immunoSEQ multiplex PCR; TCRdb's copy has only in-frame clones and leaves some out. This sample has around 510,000 clones, with roughly 95% found just once. The trim removed 6 bases at V and 4 bases at J, leaving 2 bases unmatched. The CDR3 extends over 14 amino acids. Germline CDR1 and CDR2: MDHEN and SYDVKM. The specimen sequenced was naive CD4+ T cells sorted from blood. The subset here: CD45RA+ positively selected. This TCR was recovered from a young woman in good health. The chain is built from TRBV28 and TRBJ2-7; 14 bases map to TRBD2. The chain's CDR3 is CASRRLAGGYEQYF. CDR3 sequence (DNA): TGTGCCAGCAGACGACTAGCGGGAGGGTACGAGCAGTACTTC.